Shown below are 14 T cell receptor beta chains from a single sample sequenced in a study of T-cell reconstitution after alpha-beta-depleted transplantation in children. As it was prepared, the TCRbeta library received unique molecular identifiers. TCRdb re-derived calls from the PCR reads in MiXCR, one entry per CDR3 protein. The top ten clones hold about 4.3% of a sample with about 610,000 distinct CDR3 sequences, 10% of them seen once. The sample in question was PBMCs from the stem cell graft donor, obtained from the stem cell graft. The source of these receptors is a human donor who donated a stem cell graft to a child with acute myeloid leukemia.

In its sample, this clonotype was seen a few times. The chain uses TRBV20-1 and TRBJ2-6; 10 bases agree with TRBD2. The J segment lost 2 bases and the V segment lost 1 base, leaving 5 bases of the junction unmatched. Germline loops: CDR1 DFQATT, CDR2 SNEGSKA (reference sequence). The CDR3 spans 17 residues. DNA for the CDR3: TGCAGTGCTAGAGCCCTAGCGGGAGCTACTGGGGCCAACGTCCTGACTTTC. It translates to CSARALAGATGANVLTF.

This clonotype was detected a few times. The chain uses TRBV15 and TRBJ2-3; TRBD2 agrees at 7 bases. The germline V gene has CDR1 LNHNV and CDR2 YYDKDF (reference sequence). This CDR3 is built from 16 residues. V shed 0 bases, J shed 1 base, and the junction held 4 bases outside the gene matches. The CDR3 sequence: CATSRDLGGGTDTQYF. DNA for the CDR3: TGTGCCACCAGCAGAGATCTGGGGGGGGGCACAGATACGCAGTATTTT.

The chain uses TRBV2 and TRBJ1-1; TRBD1 is a possible D gene (5 bases). Germline V gene sequence: CDR1 SNHLY, CDR2 FYNNEI. The V end was cut by 1 base, the J end by 7 bases, with 10 bases between. The CDR3 totals 13 residues. CDR3: CASSEVRDGEAFF. CDR3 coding DNA: TGTGCCAGCAGTGAAGTCAGGGACGGTGAAGCTTTCTTT.

The V gene is TRBV29-1, the J gene TRBJ2-7, with D perhaps matching TRBD1 or TRBD2 (5 bases each). The germline V and J ends were trimmed by 7 bases and 4 bases, with 14 bases remaining between them. The CDR3 runs to 12 residues. CDR1 SQVTM and CDR2 ANQGSEA come from the germline V gene. CDR3 in DNA: TGCAGCGCCCTGGGGGAGCGGTACGAGCAGTACTTC. Translating gives CSALGERYEQYF.

This clonotype was picked up many times. This chain connects TRBV6-5 to TRBJ1-2; 7 bases align to TRBD1. V was pared by 2 bases and J by 3 bases, with 3 bases of the junction left unmatched. The CDR3 runs 14 residues. In germline, CDR1 is MNHEY, CDR2 SVGAGI. This chain's CDR3 is CASSYRGQDYGYTF. The CDR3 nucleotides read TGTGCCAGCAGTTACAGGGGGCAGGACTATGGCTACACCTTC.

This clonotype was found a few times. This chain uses TRBV24-1 with TRBJ2-5, with 7 bases aligning to TRBD1. This CDR3 has 16 amino acids. V gave up 7 bases and J gave up 0 bases; unmatched junction bases: 10. Germline CDR1 reads KGHDR; CDR2 reads SFDVKD. The CDR3 is CATSKAGTAHQETQYF. The CDR3 coding sequence is TGTGCCACCAGCAAAGCCGGGACAGCTCACCAAGAGACCCAGTACTTC.

This chain uses TRBV7-9 with TRBJ2-7, with 10 positions matching TRBD2. V shed 6 bases and J 5 bases; nucleotides not matched to a gene: 7. The CDR3 extends over 14 amino acids. The V gene's germline CDR1 is SEHNR and CDR2 FQNEAQ (reference sequence). The CDR3 sequence: CASRFGSGRDEQYF. DNA of the CDR3: TGTGCCAGCAGGTTCGGGAGCGGGAGGGACGAGCAGTACTTC.

This chain connects TRBV7-8 to TRBJ1-5; D is unclear. V was pared by 6 bases and J by 11 bases, with 14 bases between. CDR3 length: 12 residues. Germline-derived CDR1 and CDR2 are SGHVS and FQNEAQ. The CDR3: CASSSVLGTQHF. The CDR3 DNA is TGTGCCAGCAGTTCGGTCTTGGGGACCCAGCATTTT.

A word on this clonotype: An end of the junction differs from the germline gene, which may be a read error. The J gene is TRBJ2-7, the V gene TRBV20-1; TRBD1 might be the D (6 bases). CDR1 and CDR2 from the germline V gene are DFQATT and SNEGSKA (reference sequence). The CDR3 totals 14 residues. CDR3 sequence (DNA): TGCAGTGCTTTTCAGGGGAGAGTATCCGGCGAGCAGTGCTTC. This encodes CSAFQGRVSGEQCF.

The chain recombines TRBV7-8 with TRBJ2-2, with D unclear. The V gene lost 8 bases and the J gene lost 5 bases, with 15 bases spanning the gap. The CDR3 totals 14 residues. CDR1 and CDR2 from the germline V gene are SGHVS and FQNEAQ. The CDR3 sequence is CASAPWAWTGELFF. The CDR3 DNA reads TGTGCCAGCGCTCCGTGGGCATGGACCGGGGAGCTGTTTTTT. The full variable domain, rest sourced from reference TRBV7-8 and TRBJ2-2, is GAGVSQSPRYKVAKRGQDVALRCDPISGHVSLFWYQQALGQGPEFLTYFQNEAQLDKSGLPSDRFFAERPEGSVSTLKIQRTQQEDSAVYLCASAPWAWTGELFFGEGSRLTVL.

The gene calls are TRBV29-1 and TRBJ2-1; 8 positions agree with TRBD2. Germline CDR1 is SQVTM and CDR2 is ANQGSEA. The CDR3 is made up of 13 amino acids. The trim removed 3 bases at V and 3 bases at J, leaving 1 base unmatched. The CDR3 region has the DNA TGCAGCGTTGAGGGGACTAGCTACAATGAGCAGTTCTTC. This encodes CSVEGTSYNEQFF.

This clonotype was seen a handful of times. The chain joins TRBV5-1 to TRBJ1-6; 8 positions match TRBD1. CDR3 length: 15 residues. The V and J ends lost 4 bases and 9 bases, in that order; junction bases with no gene match: 9. The germline V gene encodes CDR1 SGHRS and CDR2 YFSETQ. The CDR3 protein is CASSPGTGVSSPLHF. For the CDR3, the DNA is TGCGCCAGCAGCCCCGGGACAGGAGTCTCTTCACCCCTCCACTTT.

This clonotype was seen a few times. In DNA, the CDR3 is TGTGCCAGCGGGGACAGGGGAGTACACGAGCAGTACTTC. It encodes CASGDRGVHEQYF. This rearrangement joins TRBV6-1 to TRBJ2-7, with 10 bases that match TRBD1. CDR3 length: 13 residues. The germline gives CDR1 MNHNS, CDR2 SASEGT. J was trimmed by 5 bases and V by 8 bases; bases with no gene match: 6.

The table lists this clonotype with many counts. The rearrangement uses TRBV27 and TRBJ1-5; weak D call: TRBD1 (5 bases). CDR1 is MNHEY and CDR2 is SMNVEV in the germline V gene (reference sequence). There are 13 residues in the CDR3. Trimming shortened V by 4 bases and J by 7 bases, and 11 bases separated the two germline ends. The CDR3 here is CASSSLGGQPQHF. The CDR3 DNA reads as TGTGCCAGCAGTTCCCTGGGGGGGCAGCCCCAGCATTTT.